The rows below give T cell receptor beta chains drawn from one sample of a study of cytomegalovirus exposure and HLA in healthy donors. TCRdb's copy holds only in-frame clones and misses some; the assay was immunoSEQ multiplex PCR. The table lists approximately 270,000 clones, roughly 90% of them singletons. The sequenced sample was PBMCs. The receptor set was obtained from a woman under 30 in good health and CMV-seronegative. CDR3s include the opening cysteine and the closing phenylalanine or tryptophan. Some rows have no size entry. The others give once, few or many, or a class for an expanded clone.

j_gene | len | abundance | v_gene | CDR3aa
TRBJ1-2 | 14 | - | TRBV2 | CASSESRQNYGYTF
TRBJ2-7 | 14 | - | TRBV7-9 | CASSLPGQGYEQYF
TRBJ1-5 | 15 | - | TRBV9 | CASSEDRGGNQPQHF
TRBJ2-3 | 15 | - | TRBV18 | CASSLAGAHTDTQYF
TRBJ1-1 | 17 | once | TRBV7-9 | CASSSPPRQGIDTEAFF
TRBJ2-1 | 17 | - | TRBV13 | CASSHPWGIGSYNEQFF
TRBJ1-5 | 16 | - | TRBV4-1 | CASSQDERQGGQPQHF
TRBJ2-7 | 14 | once | TRBV5-1 | CASSLRAGGIEQYF
TRBJ1-1 | 13 | - | TRBV6-5 | CASRSKRGTEAFF
TRBJ2-7 | 14 | once | TRBV5-1 | CASSMGLAGGGRTF
TRBJ1-6 | 14 | - | TRBV27 | CASSLMTANSPLHF
TRBJ2-1 | 15 | - | TRBV5-1 | CASSAGLAGPNEQFF
TRBJ1-6 | 11 | - | TRBV19 | CASSNGQVLHF
TRBJ2-5 | 15 | - | TRBV5-1 | CASSTGQRWEETQYF
TRBJ1-4 | 16 | - | TRBV5-6 | CASSHLRGSVNEKLFF
TRBJ2-1 | 15 | - | TRBV9 | CASSVGGGSYNEQFF
TRBJ2-7 | 14 | - | TRBV6-6 | CASSYGQGGYEQYF
TRBJ2-7 | 17 | - | TRBV28 | CASSSTRDPRGSHEQYF
TRBJ1-1 | 15 | - | TRBV4-3 | CASSQRTGGNTEAFF
TRBJ2-1 | 15 | - | TRBV27 | CASSLLPVSDNEQFF
TRBJ1-2 | 15 | - | TRBV28 | CASSPPMGQGYGYTF
TRBJ1-6 | 15 | - | TRBV7-9 | CASSPGQGYNSPLHF
TRBJ2-5 | 14 | once | TRBV2 | CASSRGGEGETQYF
TRBJ2-7 | 15 | - | TRBV27 | CASSFTGTGAYEQYF
TRBJ2-5 | 16 | once | TRBV5-1 | CASSLIAGGTQETQYF
TRBJ1-1 | 13 | - | TRBV5-1 | CARAVGWDPEAFF
TRBJ1-2 | 15 | - | TRBV28 | CASSPMTGGSYGYTF
TRBJ2-7 | 11 | - | TRBV29-1 | CSGVRGYEQYF
TRBJ1-1 | 15 | - | TRBV19 | CASSITGTVTTEAFF
TRBJ2-4 | 16 | - | TRBV7-2 | CASSFWTELAKNIQYF
TRBJ2-4 | 15 | once | TRBV28 | CASSPRQGAKNIQYF
TRBJ1-5 | 15 | - | TRBV28 | CASTLWGEVNQPQHF
TRBJ1-2 | 13 | - | TRBV28 | CASSWTGNYGYTF